This entry is about one TCR beta chain. Assay: immunoSEQ multiplex PCR; the TCRdb copy retains only in-frame clones and omits some. The profile shows 1.6 million or so clones, about 96% of them singletons. These data are taken from a study of shared clonotypes between healthy human individuals. The clonotype comes from a young man in good health. Sequencing was carried out using naive CD4+ T cells sorted from blood. As to subset: CD45RA+ positively selected.

The CDR3 coding sequence is TGTGCCAGCAGCTCCTGCACAGATACGCAGTATTTT. It specifies CASSSCTDTQYF. The rearrangement links TRBV12-1 to TRBJ2-3; the table's TRBD2 call for D was not verified on the DNA. TRBV12-1 is termed a pseudogene. There are 12 residues in the CDR3.